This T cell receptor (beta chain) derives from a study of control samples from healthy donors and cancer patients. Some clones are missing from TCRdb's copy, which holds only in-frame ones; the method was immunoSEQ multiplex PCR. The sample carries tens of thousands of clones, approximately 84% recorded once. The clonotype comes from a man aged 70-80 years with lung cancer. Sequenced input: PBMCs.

The CDR3 region is CASSPLRGLGEKLFF. CDR3 coding DNA: TGTGCCAGCTCACCACTGCGGGGGCTGGGTGAAAAACTGTTTTTT. The chain recombines TRBV18 with TRBJ1-4; the D gene is possibly TRBD1 (6 bases). The CDR3 runs 15 residues. CDR1 KGHSH and CDR2 LQKENI come from the germline V gene. V was clipped by 1 base and J by 7 bases, with 13 bases between them.